This TCR beta chain derives from a study of T cell repertoires in cytomegalovirus infection. Study summary: Both CMV infection and a matching HLA type were indicated by public TCR beta signatures. Study-wide results and limits: There were HLA-C-restricted CMV-specific TCR beta clonotypes dominating the ex vivo response.

TCRdb used MiXCR to reprocess the reads, holding one entry per CDR3 protein. Among 600,000 to 800,000 distinct CDR3 sequences listed, 20% to 30% were seen once. The table lists this clonotype with a few counts. Antigen unknown. Trimming pared 6 bases from V and 4 bases from J, leaving 31 bases between. Germline CDR1 SEHNR, CDR2 FQNEAQ (reference sequence). The CDR3 sequence is 21 residues long. The clonotype comes from a human donor in good health (CMV status not recorded). Some clones in this sample may be carry-over from other donors' samples. Specimen: CD8+ T cells from PBMCs. V and J are TRBV7-9 and TRBJ1-6; no reliable D call. CDR3 in DNA: TGTGCCAGCAGTCGGGCGGGCCTAGACGAGGTTAAACGATCTTATAATTCACCCCTCCACTTT. Encoded protein: CASSRAGLDEVKRSYNSPLHF. The full variable domain, rest sourced from reference TRBV7-9 and TRBJ1-6, is DTGVSQNPRHKITKRGQNVTFRCDPISEHNRLYWYRQTLGQGPEFLTYFQNEAQLEKSRLLSDRFSAERPKGSFSTLEIQRTEQGDSAMYLCASSRAGLDEVKRSYNSPLHFGNGTRLTVT.